A selection of T cell receptor beta chains follows, all from one sample in a study of CD8+ T cells in alopecia areata. Only in-frame clones appear in the TCRdb table, and some are missing; sequencing was by immunoSEQ multiplex PCR. The sample holds some 180,000 clones; roughly 46% are singletons and the top ten take roughly 9.1%. This specimen was CD8+ T cells sorted from blood, taken at approximately week 51, from a patient treated with tofacitinib. These receptors came from a human donor with alopecia areata. The CDR3 runs from the conserved cysteine through the conserved F or W. Each record gives: clone size, V gene, D gene, J gene, CDR3 DNA, CDR3 protein. A D gene is named only where the DNA matches it firmly. Not all rows give a size; the values are once, few, many and, for expanded clones, a class.

-,TRBV30,-,TRBJ1-2,TGTGCCTGGAGTAATGCAGACAGTAACTATGGCTACACCTTC,CAWSNADSNYGYTF
-,TRBV25-1,-,TRBJ1-2,TGTGCCAGCAGTGAAGCGCAGGGAGACTATGGCTACACCTTC,CASSEAQGDYGYTF
-,TRBV6-5,TRBD1,TRBJ1-5,TGTGCCAGCAGCCCGACAGGGAGCAATCAGCCCCAGCATTTT,CASSPTGSNQPQHF
few,TRBV2,TRBD1,TRBJ2-2,TGTGCCAGCATCTCCGGGACAGGGAGGACCGGGGAGCTGTTTTTT,CASISGTGRTGELFF
-,TRBV11-2,-,TRBJ2-3,TGTGCCAGCAGCTTATGGGGCACGGATACGCAGTATTTT,CASSLWGTDTQYF
-,TRBV7-3,-,TRBJ1-2,TGTGCCAGCAGCTTATACAGGGCAGGGAGTACTTCTAACTATGGCTACACCTTC,CASSLYRAGSTSNYGYTF
-,TRBV11-2,-,TRBJ1-2,TGTGCCAGCAGCTTGGACGACTATGGCTACACCTTC,CASSLDDYGYTF
-,TRBV15,-,TRBJ1-2,TGTGCCACCAGCAGAGGGGGAGGCTATGGCTACACCTTC,CATSRGGGYGYTF
-,TRBV18,-,TRBJ2-5,TGTGCCAGCTCACCCCTAGGTACAACCCAAGAGACCCAGTACTTC,CASSPLGTTQETQYF
few,TRBV6-6,TRBD1,TRBJ2-5,TGTGCCAGCAGTTACTTAACAGGGGTTACGGAGACCCAGTACTTC,CASSYLTGVTETQYF
-,TRBV13,-,TRBJ2-3,TGTGCCAGCAGCTTTGGGGGTTTGGATACGCAGTATTTT,CASSFGGLDTQYF
-,TRBV13,TRBD2,TRBJ2-7,TGTGCCAGCAGCTTAGCAAGCGGGGGTTCATACGAGCAGTACTTC,CASSLASGGSYEQYF
-,TRBV6-1,TRBD1,TRBJ1-1,TGTGTGGGACAGGGACTGGACACTGAAGCTTTCTTT,CVGQGLDTEAFF
few,TRBV19,-,TRBJ1-3,TGTGCCAGTAGTATCGGACAGCGATACTCTGGAAACACCATATATTTT,CASSIGQRYSGNTIYF
few,TRBV11-2,-,TRBJ2-7,TGTGCCAGCAGCTTTGGCGGGGCAACCTACGAGCAGTACTTC,CASSFGGATYEQYF
once,TRBV5-1,-,TRBJ2-5,TGCGCCAGCAGCCCGGATGGAGTCCAAGAGACCCAGTACTTC,CASSPDGVQETQYF
-,TRBV27,TRBD2,TRBJ2-7,TGTGCCAGCAGTTTCAGCGGGGGGCCCTTATCCTACGAGCAGTACTTC,CASSFSGGPLSYEQYF
-,TRBV4-1,-,TRBJ1-2,TGCGCCAGCAGCACAACCTATGGCTACACCTTC,CASSTTYGYTF
-,TRBV19,-,TRBJ1-1,TGTGCCAGTAGTATGCAGGGCGTGAACACTGAAGCTTTCTTT,CASSMQGVNTEAFF
few,TRBV7-6,TRBD2,TRBJ2-1,TGTGCCAGCAGCTTTCGGCGGGGGGCCCTGGATGAGCAGTTCTTC,CASSFRRGALDEQFF
-,TRBV6-5,-,TRBJ2-1,TGTGCCAGCAGTCGGGCGGCCGAGCAGTTCTTC,CASSRAAEQFF
-,TRBV6-6,-,TRBJ2-3,TGTGCCAGCAGTTTGACCCTAGCAACAGATACGCAGTATTTT,CASSLTLATDTQYF
once,TRBV7-6,-,TRBJ2-7,TGTGCCAGCAGCTTACTTGTCCGGGACGAGCAGTACTTC,CASSLLVRDEQYF
few,TRBV6-5,-,TRBJ1-2,TGTGCCAGCAGTTACCATATCTACTATGGCTACACCTTC,CASSYHIYYGYTF
-,TRBV29-1,-,TRBJ2-7,TGCAGCGTTGATTCCGGGGCTTACGAGCAGTACTTC,CSVDSGAYEQYF
-,TRBV4-2,TRBD1,TRBJ1-6,TGTGCCAGCAGCCAAGAATGGGGACAGGATAATTCACCCCTCCACTTT,CASSQEWGQDNSPLHF
-,TRBV5-1,TRBD1,TRBJ2-7,TGCGCCAGCAGCTTGCCCCCTCTACCGGGACAGGGTTTTAGGGAGTACGAGCAGTACTTC,CASSLPPLPGQGFREYEQYF
-,TRBV4-1,TRBD1,TRBJ2-3,TGCGCCAGCAGCCAAGAGAGACAGGGCGGCACAGATACGCAGTATTTT,CASSQERQGGTDTQYF
-,TRBV25-1,-,TRBJ2-7,TGTGCCAGCAGTGAAGGGGTACTTAACGAGCAGTACTTC,CASSEGVLNEQYF
few,TRBV2,TRBD1,TRBJ2-7,TGTGCCAGCAGTGGGGACAGCTACGAGCAGTACTTC,CASSGDSYEQYF
once,TRBV7-8,-,TRBJ2-1,TGTGCCAGCAGCCTGCGGGGGCGGGATGAGCAGTTCTTC,CASSLRGRDEQFF
few,TRBV2,TRBD1,TRBJ2-3,TGTGCCAGCAGTGGCCTACAGGGGGATACGCAGTATTTT,CASSGLQGDTQYF
few,TRBV27,-,TRBJ2-7,TGTGCCAGCAGTTTATCGAGGACTTTCCTCAAGGAGCAGTACTTC,CASSLSRTFLKEQYF
few,TRBV7-2,-,TRBJ2-7,TGTGCCAGCAGCCAGGACTACGAGCAGTACTTC,CASSQDYEQYF
few,TRBV5-1,-,TRBJ2-7,TGCGCCAGCAGCTTGGCGTCCGGGGAGTCCTACGAGCAGTACTTC,CASSLASGESYEQYF
-,TRBV5-4,-,TRBJ2-7,TGTGCCAGCAGCCGGGGGACGGCAAGCTACGAGCAGTACTTC,CASSRGTASYEQYF
-,TRBV29-1,-,TRBJ2-2,TGCAGCGTTGAAGATAGAACGAACACCGGGGAGCTGTTTTTT,CSVEDRTNTGELFF
-,TRBV12-5,-,TRBJ2-3,TGTGCTACCCGGGGGCGCGCCACAGATACGCAGTATTTT,CATRGRATDTQYF
-,TRBV5-1,TRBD2,TRBJ2-1,TGCGCCAGCAGCTTCTCCGACGGGGGGACCTACAATGAGCAGTTCTTC,CASSFSDGGTYNEQFF
-,TRBV27,TRBD1,TRBJ2-5,TGTGCCAGCAGCCCACAGGGGGCCGGGGAGACCCAGTACTTC,CASSPQGAGETQYF
few,TRBV2,-,TRBJ1-3,TGTGCCAGCCGTGCGTACAGCTCTGGAAACACCATATATTTT,CASRAYSSGNTIYF
-,TRBV2,TRBD1,TRBJ1-5,TGTGCCAGCAGGGACAGGGTCCACAATCAGCCCCAGCATTTT,CASRDRVHNQPQHF
few,TRBV30,-,TRBJ1-5,TGTGCCTGGAGTGTACAGGGCAATCAGCCCCAGCATTTT,CAWSVQGNQPQHF
-,TRBV18,-,TRBJ1-1,TGTGCCAGCTCACCAACCCCGGGGGCAGACATGAACACTGAAGCTTTCTTT,CASSPTPGADMNTEAFF
-,TRBV27,-,TRBJ1-6,TGTGCCAGCAGCGGATATAATTCACCCCTCCACTTT,CASSGYNSPLHF
-,TRBV29-1,-,TRBJ1-2,TGCAGCGTTGACGGGGAAGCGAGCTATGGCTACACCTTC,CSVDGEASYGYTF
-,TRBV2,-,TRBJ1-5,TGTGCCAGCAGTGACGAGAGCAATCAGCCCCAGCATTTT,CASSDESNQPQHF
-,TRBV7-2,-,TRBJ2-5,TGTGCCAGCAGTAGAGGCTTCGGAGAGACCCAGTACTTC,CASSRGFGETQYF
once,TRBV6-5,-,TRBJ1-2,TGTGCCAGCGCCACCCGGGTTGACTATGGCTACACCTTC,CASATRVDYGYTF
few,TRBV4-2,-,TRBJ1-6,TGTGCCAGCAGCCCAGACGCCAAGGGGACGAAGGATTCACCCCTCCACTTT,CASSPDAKGTKDSPLHF